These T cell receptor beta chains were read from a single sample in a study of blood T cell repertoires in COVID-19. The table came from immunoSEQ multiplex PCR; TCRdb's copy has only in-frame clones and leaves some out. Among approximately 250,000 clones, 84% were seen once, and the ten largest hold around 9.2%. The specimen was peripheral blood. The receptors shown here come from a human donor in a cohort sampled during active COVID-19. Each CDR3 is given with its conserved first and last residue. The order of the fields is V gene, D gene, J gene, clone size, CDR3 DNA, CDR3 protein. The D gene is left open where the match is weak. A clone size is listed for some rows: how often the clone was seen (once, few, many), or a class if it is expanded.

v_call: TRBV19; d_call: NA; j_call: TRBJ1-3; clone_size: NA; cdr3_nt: TGTGCCAGTAGCCCAACGGGGGGACCCTCTGGAAACACCATATATTTT; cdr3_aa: CASSPTGGPSGNTIYF
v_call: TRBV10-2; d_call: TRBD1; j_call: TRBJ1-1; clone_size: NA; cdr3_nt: TGCGCCAGCACCCGAGGACAGGCGAACACTGAAGCTTTCTTT; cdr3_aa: CASTRGQANTEAFF
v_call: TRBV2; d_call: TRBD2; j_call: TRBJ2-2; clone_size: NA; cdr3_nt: TGTGCCAGCACCCGACTAGCGGGAGATGCCGGGGAGCTGTTTTTT; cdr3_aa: CASTRLAGDAGELFF
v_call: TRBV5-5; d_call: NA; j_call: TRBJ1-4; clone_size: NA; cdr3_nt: TGTGCCAGCAGCTTGGAACAGGGAGGGGCCCTCGATGAAAAACTGTTTTTT; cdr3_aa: CASSLEQGGALDEKLFF
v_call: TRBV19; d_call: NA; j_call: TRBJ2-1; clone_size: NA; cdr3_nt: TGTGCCAGTAGTATCTCTCGCGGACAGCCTCTCTCCTACAATGAGCAGTTCTTC; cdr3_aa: CASSISRGQPLSYNEQFF
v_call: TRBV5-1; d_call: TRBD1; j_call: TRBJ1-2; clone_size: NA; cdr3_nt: TGCGCCAGCAGCCTGGACAGGGACTATGGCTACACCTTC; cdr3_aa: CASSLDRDYGYTF
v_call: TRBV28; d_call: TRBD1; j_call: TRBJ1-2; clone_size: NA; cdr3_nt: TGTGCCATCCCCCGGGACAGGTTACGGTTCGATGTGGGTGGCTACACCTTC; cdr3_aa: CAIPRDRLRFDVGGYTF
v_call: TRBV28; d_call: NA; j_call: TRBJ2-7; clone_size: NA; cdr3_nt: TGTGCCAGCAGTTTGACAGGACGGATCTACGAGCAGTACTTC; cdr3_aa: CASSLTGRIYEQYF
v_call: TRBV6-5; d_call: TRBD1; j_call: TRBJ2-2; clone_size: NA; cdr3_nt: TGTGCCAGCAGTTACTCAAGGACAGGGACCACCGGGGAGCTGTTTTTT; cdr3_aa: CASSYSRTGTTGELFF
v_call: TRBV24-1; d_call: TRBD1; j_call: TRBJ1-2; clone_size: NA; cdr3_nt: TGTGCCACCAGTGACCTAGGACAGGGGAGGGATGGCTACACCTTC; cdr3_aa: CATSDLGQGRDGYTF
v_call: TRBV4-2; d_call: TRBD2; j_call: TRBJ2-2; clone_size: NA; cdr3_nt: TGTGCCAGCAGCCAGTCAGCGGGAGCCGGGGAGCTGTTTTTT; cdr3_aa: CASSQSAGAGELFF
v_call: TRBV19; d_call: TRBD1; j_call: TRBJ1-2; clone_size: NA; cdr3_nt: TGTGCCAGTACTCCGGTTGGGACAGCCTATGGCTACACCTTC; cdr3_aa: CASTPVGTAYGYTF
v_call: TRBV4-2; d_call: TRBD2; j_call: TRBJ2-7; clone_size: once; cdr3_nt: TGTGCCAGCAGTCCGGTGGCTAGCGGGACCTACGAGCAGTACTTC; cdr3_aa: CASSPVASGTYEQYF
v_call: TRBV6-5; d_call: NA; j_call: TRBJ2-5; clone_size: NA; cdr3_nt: TGTGCCAGCAGTTACTGGGTCACCGGGAAGGTGGAGACCCAGTACTTC; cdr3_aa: CASSYWVTGKVETQYF
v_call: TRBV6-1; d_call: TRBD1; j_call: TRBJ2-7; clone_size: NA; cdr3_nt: TGTGCCAGCAGTGAAACAGGGGGTTTCGAGCAGTACTTC; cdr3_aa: CASSETGGFEQYF
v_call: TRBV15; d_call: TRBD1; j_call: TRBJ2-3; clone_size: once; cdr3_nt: TGTGCCACCAGCGTACAGGGGGATCCCACAGATACGCAGTATTTT; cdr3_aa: CATSVQGDPTDTQYF
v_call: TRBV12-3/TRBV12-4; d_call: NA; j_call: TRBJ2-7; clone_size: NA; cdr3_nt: TGTGCCAGCAGCCAGGACACCCTATACGAGCAGTACTTC; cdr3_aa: CASSQDTLYEQYF
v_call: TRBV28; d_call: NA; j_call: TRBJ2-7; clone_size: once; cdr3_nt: TGTGCCAGCAGTCCCCAGGTCAGGCAGGCCTACGAGCAGTACTTC; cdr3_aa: CASSPQVRQAYEQYF
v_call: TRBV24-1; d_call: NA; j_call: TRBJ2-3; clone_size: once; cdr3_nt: TGTGCCACCAGTACCGGTCCCAGGGGTAGGGATACGCAGTATTTT; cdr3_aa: CATSTGPRGRDTQYF
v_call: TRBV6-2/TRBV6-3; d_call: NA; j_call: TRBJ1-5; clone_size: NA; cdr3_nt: TGTGCCAGCAGTTACTCTACAGGCGGGGGATTCGGCAATCAGCCCCAGCATTTT; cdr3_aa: CASSYSTGGGFGNQPQHF
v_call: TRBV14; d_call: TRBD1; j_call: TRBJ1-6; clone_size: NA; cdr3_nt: TGTGCCAGCAGGGACAGGGGGTCCTATAATTCACCCCTCCACTTT; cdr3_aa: CASRDRGSYNSPLHF
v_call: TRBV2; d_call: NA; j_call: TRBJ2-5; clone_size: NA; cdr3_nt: TGTGCCAGCAGTGTAGGGGGAGCCTCGGTGGCCCAGTACTTC; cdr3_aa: CASSVGGASVAQYF
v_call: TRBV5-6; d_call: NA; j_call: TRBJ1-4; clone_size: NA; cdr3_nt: TGTGCCAGCAGCTTTGAGGGGACTCGGAATGAAAAACTGTTTTTT; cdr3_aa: CASSFEGTRNEKLFF
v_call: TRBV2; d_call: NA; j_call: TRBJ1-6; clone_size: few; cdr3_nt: TGTGCCAGCAGTGGGCAGGATGATTCACCCCTCCACTTT; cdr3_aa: CASSGQDDSPLHF
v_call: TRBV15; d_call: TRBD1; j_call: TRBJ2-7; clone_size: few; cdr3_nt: TGTGCCACCAGCAGAGATGTGGGGACAGGGAAACACGAGCAGTACTTC; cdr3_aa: CATSRDVGTGKHEQYF
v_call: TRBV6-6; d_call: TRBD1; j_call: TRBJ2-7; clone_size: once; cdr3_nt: TGTGCCAGCAGCTCTCGGACAGGCAATTCCTACGAGCAGTACTTC; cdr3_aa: CASSSRTGNSYEQYF
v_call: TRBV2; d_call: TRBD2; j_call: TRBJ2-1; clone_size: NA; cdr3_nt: TGTGCCAGCAGTGATCCGGGACTAGCGGGAGGGGGTGAGCAGTTCTTC; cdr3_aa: CASSDPGLAGGGEQFF
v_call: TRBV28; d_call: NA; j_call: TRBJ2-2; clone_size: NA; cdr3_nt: TGTGCCAACCGCGCTAGTACGAACACCGGGGAGCTGTTTTTT; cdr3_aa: CANRASTNTGELFF
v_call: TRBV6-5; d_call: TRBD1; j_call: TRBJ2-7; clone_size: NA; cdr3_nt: TGTGCCAGCAGTTACTCATCAGGGGGCAAGTACGAGCAGTACTTC; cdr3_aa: CASSYSSGGKYEQYF
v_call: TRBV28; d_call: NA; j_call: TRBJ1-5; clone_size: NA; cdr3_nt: TGTGCCAGCAGTTTACCCGCAGGGAACAATCAGCCCCAGCATTTT; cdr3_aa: CASSLPAGNNQPQHF
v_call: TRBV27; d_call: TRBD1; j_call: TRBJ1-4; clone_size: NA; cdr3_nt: TGTGCCAGCTCCCGGGACAGGGGGCTGGGGTGGGCTAATGAAAAACTGTTTTTT; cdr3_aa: CASSRDRGLGWANEKLFF
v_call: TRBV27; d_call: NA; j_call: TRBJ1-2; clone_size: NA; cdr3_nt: TGTGCCAGCAGTCCATCCCGACAGTTAAACTATGGCTACACCTTC; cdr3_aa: CASSPSRQLNYGYTF
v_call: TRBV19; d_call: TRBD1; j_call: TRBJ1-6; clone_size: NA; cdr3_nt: TGTGCCAGTAGTAAGGGGGCGTATTCACCCCTCCACTTT; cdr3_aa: CASSKGAYSPLHF
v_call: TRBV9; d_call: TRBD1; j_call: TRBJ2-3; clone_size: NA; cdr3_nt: TGTGCCAGCAGCGTAATAGGGACAGGGGGTATAGATACGCAGTATTTT; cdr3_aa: CASSVIGTGGIDTQYF
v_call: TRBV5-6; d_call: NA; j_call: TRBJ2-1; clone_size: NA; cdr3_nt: TGTGCCACCTTACGGACTGGCCAATGGGGTGAGCAGTTCTTC; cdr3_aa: CATLRTGQWGEQFF
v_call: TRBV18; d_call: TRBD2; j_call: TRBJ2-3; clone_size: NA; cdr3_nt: TGTGCCAGCTCACCCCCCGGGCGGGGGGGCCGACCGGCGCAGTATTTT; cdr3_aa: CASSPPGRGGRPAQYF
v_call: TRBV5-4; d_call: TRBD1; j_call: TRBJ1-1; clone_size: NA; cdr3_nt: TGTGCCAGCAGCCCAGGTCGGGGACAGGTGAACACTGAAGCTTTCTTT; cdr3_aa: CASSPGRGQVNTEAFF
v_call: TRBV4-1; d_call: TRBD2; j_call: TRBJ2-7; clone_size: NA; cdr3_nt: TGCGCCAGCAGCCAACTAGCGGGAATCAACGAGCAGTACTTC; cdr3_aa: CASSQLAGINEQYF
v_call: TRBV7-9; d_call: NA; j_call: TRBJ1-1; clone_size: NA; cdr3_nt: TGTGCCAGCAGACAACAACCCAGCCGGGACAAACAAGCTTTCTTT; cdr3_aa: CASRQQPSRDKQAFF
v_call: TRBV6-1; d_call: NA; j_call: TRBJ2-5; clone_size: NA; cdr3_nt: TGTGCCAGCAGTGAAGTCATACATGGGACCCAGTACTTC; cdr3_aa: CASSEVIHGTQYF
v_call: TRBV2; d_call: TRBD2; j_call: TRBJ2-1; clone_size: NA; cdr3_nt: TGTGCCAGCAGCATGGACCTAGCGGGTACCGAACAGTTCTTC; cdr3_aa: CASSMDLAGTEQFF
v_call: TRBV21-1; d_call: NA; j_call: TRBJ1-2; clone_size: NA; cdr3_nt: TGTGCCAGCACACAGGAGGGGTGTCGTGGCTACACCTTC; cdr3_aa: CASTQEGCRGYTF
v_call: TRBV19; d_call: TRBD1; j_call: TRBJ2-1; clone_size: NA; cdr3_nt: TGTGCCAGTAGAAGGACCCCGGGACAGCTACCCCTCGAGCAGTTCTTC; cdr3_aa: CASRRTPGQLPLEQFF
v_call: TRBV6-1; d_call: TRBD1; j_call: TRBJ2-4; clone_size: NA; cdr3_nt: TGTGCCAGCAGTGAGACCGACAGGGTTAGAAACATTCAGTACTTC; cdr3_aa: CASSETDRVRNIQYF
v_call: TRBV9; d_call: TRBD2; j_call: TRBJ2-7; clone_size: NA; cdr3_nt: TGTGCCAGCAGCGTAGGCCTAGCGGGGCACGAGCAGTACTTC; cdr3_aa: CASSVGLAGHEQYF
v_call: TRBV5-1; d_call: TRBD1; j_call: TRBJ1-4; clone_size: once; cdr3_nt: TGCGCCAGCAGCCCGGGACAGCTTAATGAAAAACTGTTTTTT; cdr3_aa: CASSPGQLNEKLFF
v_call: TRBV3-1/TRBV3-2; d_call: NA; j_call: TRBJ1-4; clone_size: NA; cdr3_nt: TGTGCCAGCAGCCATTCCGACAGTCATAATGAAAAACTGTTTTTT; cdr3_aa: CASSHSDSHNEKLFF
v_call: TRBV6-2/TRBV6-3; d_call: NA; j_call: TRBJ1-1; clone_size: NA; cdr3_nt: TGTGCCAGCAGTTACGAGGGTTGGTACACTGAAGCTTTCTTT; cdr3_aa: CASSYEGWYTEAFF